This passage covers 23 T cell receptor beta chains from one sample sequenced in a study of blood T cell repertoires in COVID-19. Produced via immunoSEQ multiplex PCR; TCRdb's table is partial and in-frame only. The sample lists some 150,000 clones; 85% to 90% were seen once. Sequencing was done on a sample of peripheral blood. The receptors stem from a young man with active or convalescent COVID-19.

This clone was seen just once. The chain links TRBV12-3 or TRBV12-4 to TRBJ1-5; D uncertain. This CDR3 has 12 residues. V was clipped by 3 bases and J by 6 bases, with 6 bases between them. CDR3 bases: TGTGCCAGCAGTTTTAGTAGTCAGCCCCAGCATTTT. Residues: CASSFSSQPQHF.

V usage is TRBV5-1 and J usage is TRBJ1-5, with a tentative D call TRBD1 (6 bases). Deletions cut 7 bases from V and 0 bases from J, with 14 bases between. Germline CDR1 SGHRS, CDR2 YFSETQ. This CDR3 contains 15 residues. CDR3 sequence: CASRLGQYSNQPQHF. As DNA, the CDR3 is TGCGCCAGCCGATTAGGACAGTATAGCAATCAGCCCCAGCATTTT. The full variable domain, completed using reference TRBV5-1 and TRBJ1-5, is KAGVTQTPRYLIKTRGQQVTLSCSPISGHRSVSWYQQTPGQGLQFLFEYFSETQRNKGNFPGRFSGRQFSNSRSEMNVSTLELGDSALYLCASRLGQYSNQPQHFGDGTRLSIL.

The V gene is TRBV11-3, the J gene TRBJ1-2; 7 bases match TRBD1. J was trimmed by 0 bases and V by 5 bases; bases with no gene match: 9. The CDR3 is made up of 16 amino acids. Germline V gene lookup returns CDR1 SGHNT and CDR2 YENEEA. For the CDR3, the DNA is TGTGCCAGCAGCCGGGGACAGCGAACTTCTAACTATGGCTACACCTTC. Translating it yields CASSRGQRTSNYGYTF.

This clone was recorded once. This rearrangement joins TRBV5-8 to TRBJ2-2, with 9 bases that match TRBD1. CDR3 size: 17 residues. The J segment lost 3 bases and the V segment lost 2 bases, leaving 8 bases of the junction unmatched. Per germline, CDR1 SGHTS and CDR2 YDEGEE. This CDR3 is CASSLGTGRFDTGELFF. Written as DNA, the CDR3 is TGTGCCAGCAGCTTAGGGACAGGGCGATTCGACACCGGGGAGCTGTTTTTT.

The genes are TRBV19 and TRBJ1-2, with 7 bases lining up with TRBD1. The CDR3 is made up of 13 amino acids. Germline values: CDR1 LNHDA, CDR2 SQIVND (reference sequence). Losses at the gene ends were 6 bases for V and 2 bases for J; bases not matched to a gene: 3. The CDR3 sequence: CASSRGRNYGYTF. In nucleotides, the CDR3 is TGTGCCAGTAGCAGGGGGAGAAACTATGGCTACACCTTC.

V gene TRBV24-1 combines with J gene TRBJ1-2; the match to TRBD1 covers 7 bases. V trimming: 8 bases; J trimming: 7 bases; junction bases outside the gene matches: 9. The CDR3 runs to 13 residues. CDR1 is KGHDR, CDR2 SFDVKD, per germline. For the CDR3, the DNA is TGTGCCACCAAAGGGGGCGACTCCTTTGGCTACACCTTC. Protein sequence: CATKGGDSFGYTF.

This rearrangement joins TRBV28 to TRBJ1-6; D is unresolved. This CDR3 comprises 15 residues. The germline V and J ends were trimmed by 6 bases and 7 bases, with 16 bases remaining between them. Germline-derived CDR1 and CDR2 are MDHEN and SYDVKM. CDR3 DNA sequence: TGTGCCAGCAGCCCAGAGACGGGTTGGAATTCACCCCTCCACTTT. This codes for CASSPETGWNSPLHF.

Turning to this clone: Sequence at one end of the junction differs from germline and may be a read error. The V call is TRBV5-1, the J call TRBJ2-3, with TRBD1 matching over 11 bases. The CDR3 runs 15 residues. Germline values: CDR1 SGHRS, CDR2 YFSETQ. The CDR3 is CPSSSTGQGGDTQYF. Here the CDR3 DNA reads TGCCCCAGCAGCTCCACGGGACAGGGGGGGGATACGCAGTATTTT.

As concerns this clone: Other DNA variants within this sample encode the same CDR3. The chain joins TRBV28 to TRBJ1-1; no reliable D call. The germline V gene encodes CDR1 MDHEN and CDR2 SYDVKM. The CDR3 is made up of 12 amino acids. Trimming took off 4 bases at V and 2 bases at J, with 5 bases between the two ends. CDR3 DNA: TGTGCCAGCAGTTCCCAAAACACTGAAGCTTTCTTT. Amino acids: CASSSQNTEAFF.

CDR3 protein: CASSRPPGGNQPQHF. CDR3 nucleotides: TGTGCCAGTAGTCGACCTCCCGGAGGCAATCAGCCCCAGCATTTT. This rearrangement joins TRBV19 to TRBJ1-5; no definite D call. The germline V gene has CDR1 LNHDA and CDR2 SQIVND (reference sequence). V was shortened by 5 bases and J by 2 bases, with 13 bases between the two germline ends. This CDR3 comprises 15 residues.

The chain couples TRBV6-2 or TRBV6-3 to TRBJ2-5, with 7 bases that match TRBD2. The germline gives CDR1 MNHEY, CDR2 SVGEGT. Trimming at V came to 4 bases and at J to 1 base, leaving 6 bases not matched to a gene. CDR3 length equals 15 residues. The CDR3 region is CASSSQAGPQETQYF. CDR3 DNA sequence: TGTGCCAGCAGTTCTCAAGCGGGGCCCCAAGAGACCCAGTACTTC.

The CDR3 region is CASSLGAGVGVNTEAFF. The CDR3 DNA follows: TGCGCCAGCAGCTTGGGGGCAGGGGTTGGAGTGAACACTGAAGCTTTCTTT. The chain employs TRBV5-1 and TRBJ1-1; maybe TRBD1 (6 bases). The CDR3 length is 17 residues. The germline gives CDR1 SGHRS, CDR2 YFSETQ. V dropped 0 bases and J dropped 0 bases, with 15 bases sitting between them.

The chain joins TRBV11-3 to TRBJ1-5; the D is unclear. CDR1 and CDR2 from the germline V gene are SGHNT and YENEEA. V was clipped by 0 bases and J by 5 bases, with 5 bases between them. The CDR3 sequence is 13 residues long. The CDR3 DNA is TGTGCCAGCAGCTTAGAGGAGGATCAGCCCCAGCATTTT. Translating gives CASSLEEDQPQHF.

The chain uses TRBV7-9 and TRBJ1-1; maybe TRBD1 (5 bases). The CDR3 has 14 residues. The V end lost 6 bases, the J end lost 3 bases, and 14 bases lay between the germline ends. Germline CDR1 reads SEHNR; CDR2 reads FQNEAQ (reference sequence). This chain's CDR3 is CASRTHPGDTEAFF. For the CDR3, the DNA is TGTGCCAGCAGGACGCATCCGGGGGACACTGAAGCTTTCTTT. Together with reference TRBV7-9 and TRBJ1-1, the CDR3 gives the full variable domain: DTGVSQNPRHKITKRGQNVTFRCDPISEHNRLYWYRQTLGQGPEFLTYFQNEAQLEKSRLLSDRFSAERPKGSFSTLEIQRTEQGDSAMYLCASRTHPGDTEAFFGQGTRLTVV.

The count of this clone is one. V and J are TRBV11-3 and TRBJ2-7; TRBD1 matches at 7 bases. Trimming took 4 bases from V and 5 from J; bases not matched to a gene: 8. This CDR3 contains 14 residues. The germline CDR1 and CDR2 sequences are SGHNT and YENEEA. CDR3 residues: CASSSSDRTHEQYF. The CDR3 nucleotides are TGTGCCAGCAGCTCCTCGGACAGGACACACGAGCAGTACTTC.

This clone was observed once. The rearrangement joins TRBV5-1 to TRBJ2-7, with TRBD2 identical over 10 bases. The CDR3 spans 14 residues. Germline CDR1 and CDR2: SGHRS and YFSETQ. With V trimmed by 2 bases and J by 5 bases, 4 bases remained unmatched. The DNA for the CDR3 is TGCGCCAGCAGCTTCCAACTAGCGGGAAACGAGCAGTACTTC. Its protein is CASSFQLAGNEQYF.

V and J are TRBV5-1 and TRBJ2-5, with D perhaps TRBD1 (6 bases). The length of the CDR3 is 15 residues. The V gene lost 2 bases and the J gene lost 5 bases, with 16 bases spanning the gap. Per germline, CDR1 SGHRS and CDR2 YFSETQ. CDR3 sequence (DNA): TGCGCCAGCAGCTTTACGGCAGGGCAGGGGGAGACCCAGTACTTC. Translated: CASSFTAGQGETQYF.

This sequence joins TRBV11-3 and TRBJ2-5; 14 bases align to TRBD2. Trimming took 1 base from V and 2 from J; bases not matched to a gene: 3. The CDR3 has 17 amino acids. Germline V gene lookup returns CDR1 SGHNT and CDR2 YENEEA. This CDR3 is CASSLVRLAGGQETQYF. The CDR3 DNA sequence: TGTGCCAGCAGCTTAGTACGACTAGCGGGAGGGCAAGAGACCCAGTACTTC.

The V call is TRBV29-1, the J call TRBJ2-3, with 8 bases matching TRBD1. From germline, CDR1 is SQVTM and CDR2 ANQGSEA. This CDR3 is 12 amino acids long. V shed 6 bases and J 2 bases; nucleotides not matched to a gene: 1. CDR3 DNA sequence: TGCAGCGTGGACAGGGACACAGATACGCAGTATTTT. It translates to CSVDRDTDTQYF.

The rearrangement links TRBV6-5 to TRBJ1-3; possible D gene TRBD1, 5 bases. The CDR3 length is 14 residues. Germline V gene lookup returns CDR1 MNHEY and CDR2 SVGAGI. Trimming cost V 7 bases and J 0 bases, with 10 bases left between them. CDR3 nucleotide sequence: TGTGCCAGCATGGGGGGACTCTCTGGAAACACCATATATTTT. Encoded protein: CASMGGLSGNTIYF.

This chain connects TRBV30 to TRBJ1-2; D is unclear. CDR1 and CDR2 (germline): GTSNPN, SVGIG (reference sequence). The CDR3 covers 12 residues. V lost 2 bases and J lost 8, with 12 bases in between. The CDR3 here is CAWSREKGGYTF. The CDR3 DNA reads as TGTGCCTGGAGTAGGGAGAAGGGAGGCTACACCTTC.

V and J are TRBV7-3 and TRBJ2-3; 9 bases align to TRBD2. CDR3 length: 15 amino acids. Germline V lookup: CDR1 SGHTA, CDR2 FQGTGA. With 3 bases clipped from V and 5 bases from J, the junction kept 6 bases outside the gene matches. The CDR3 region has the DNA TGTGCCAGCAGCTTCCTAGCGGGAACGGGAGATACGCAGTATTTT. Residues: CASSFLAGTGDTQYF.

V and J are TRBV20-1 and TRBJ1-1; no clear D. Trimming took off 2 bases at V and 5 bases at J, with 6 bases between the two ends. Germline V gene lookup returns CDR1 DFQATT and CDR2 SNEGSKA (reference sequence). The CDR3 is 11 amino acids. CDR3 residues: CSARIQTEAFF. CDR3 in DNA: TGCAGTGCTAGAATCCAGACTGAAGCTTTCTTT.